Each of the 20 T cell receptor beta chains below was sequenced from the same sample in a study of T cells in localized non-small cell lung cancer. The assay was immunoSEQ multiplex PCR, and TCRdb's table has in-frame clones only and misses some. The sample contains roughly 40,000 clones, approximately 86% of which appear only once. The material sequenced was peripheral blood, taken before any cancer treatment. Receptors originate from a man aged 18 to 50 with stage I lung adenocarcinoma.

This rearrangement joins TRBV9 to TRBJ2-2; the D is unclear. V dropped 0 bases and J dropped 1 base, with 7 bases sitting between them. The germline CDR1 and CDR2 sequences are SGDLS and YYNGEE. The CDR3 has 15 residues. The CDR3 is CASSVGLVNTGELFF. The DNA of the CDR3 is TGTGCCAGCAGCGTAGGTTTGGTGAACACCGGGGAGCTGTTTTTT.

The chain joins TRBV2 to TRBJ1-1; no firm D call. Trimming left V 4 bases short and J 2 bases short, with 8 bases between. The CDR3 consists of 13 residues. CDR1 is SNHLY and CDR2 is FYNNEI in the germline V gene. Written as DNA, the CDR3 is TGTGCCAGCAGTGCCGGGGATAACACTGAAGCTTTCTTT. This encodes CASSAGDNTEAFF. Full variable domain (missing parts from reference TRBV2 and TRBJ1-1): EPEVTQTPSHQVTQMGQEVILRCVPISNHLYFYWYRQILGQKVEFLVSFYNNEISEKSEIFDDQFSVERPDGSNFTLKIRSTKLEDSAMYFCASSAGDNTEAFFGQGTRLTVV.

The CDR3 DNA reads TGTGCCAGCAGCCGGGTATCTCAGGGTGGCAATCAGCCCCAGCATTTT. It is translated as CASSRVSQGGNQPQHF. The chain employs TRBV5-6 and TRBJ1-5, with D possibly TRBD1 on 5 matching bases. Germline CDR1 reads SGHDT; CDR2 reads YYEEEE. The CDR3 is 16 residues long. V lost 4 bases and J 2 bases, leaving 16 bases between the germline ends.

V is TRBV6-4 and J is TRBJ1-2; 11 nucleotides match TRBD1. CDR1 and CDR2 from the germline V gene are MRHNA and SNTAGT. V lost 4 bases, J lost 6 bases, and 7 bases stayed unmatched. The CDR3 contains 15 residues. The CDR3 nucleotides are TGTGCCAGCAGTGGGATCAGGACAGGGGGCGATGGCTACACCTTC. It translates to CASSGIRTGGDGYTF.

CDR3 bases: TGTGCCACTTGCCCGGGGACCTCGAACACTGAAGCTTTCTTT. Protein sequence: CATCPGTSNTEAFF. This chain connects TRBV6-5 to TRBJ1-1; a weak D match, TRBD1 (5 bases). With 10 bases removed from V and 1 base from J, the gap between germline ends came to 16 bases. CDR3 size: 14 residues. CDR1 and CDR2 from the germline V gene are MNHEY and SVGAGI.

The chain carries TRBV21-1 and TRBJ2-1. TRBV21-1 is a pseudogene locus. This CDR3 is built from 13 residues. DNA for the CDR3: TGTGCCAGCAGCACCGAGCCAAGGGATGAGCAGTTCTTC. Translation: CASSTEPRDEQFF.

The CDR3 DNA sequence: TGTGCCAGTCCGGGGGATACGCAGTATTTT. Translated: CASPGDTQYF. V and J are TRBV6-8 and TRBJ2-3; a weak D match, TRBD2 (5 bases). The V end was cut by 9 bases, the J end by 6 bases, with 7 bases between. The CDR3 length is 10 residues. CDR1 is MNHGY and CDR2 is SAAAGT in the germline V gene.

V and J are TRBV19 and TRBJ1-5, with 9 positions matching TRBD1. The V and J ends lost 7 bases and 1 base, in that order; junction bases with no gene match: 5. The CDR3 is 15 residues long. The germline V gene encodes CDR1 LNHDA and CDR2 SQIVND (reference sequence). The chain's CDR3 is CASTTTGGSNQPQHF. Written as DNA, the CDR3 is TGTGCCAGTACCACTACAGGGGGCAGCAATCAGCCCCAGCATTTT. Full variable domain (outside the CDR3, taken from reference TRBV19 and TRBJ1-5): DGGITQSPKYLFRKEGQNVTLSCEQNLNHDAMYWYRQDPGQGLRLIYYSQIVNDFQKGDIAEGYSVSREKKESFPLTVTSAQKNPTAFYLCASTTTGGSNQPQHFGDGTRLSIL.

The chain recombines TRBV7-8 with TRBJ2-5; 9 bases fit TRBD1. The V gene's germline CDR1 is SGHVS and CDR2 FQNEAQ. The trim removed 7 bases at V and 5 bases at J, leaving 5 bases unmatched. The length of the CDR3 is 13 residues. CDR3 bases: TGTGCCAGCAACTGGGGGACAGGGGAGACCCAGTACTTC. Translated: CASNWGTGETQYF.

CDR3 region: CASSEGLAATDTQYF. As DNA, the CDR3 is TGTGCCAGCAGTGAGGGTCTAGCTGCGACAGATACGCAGTATTTT. The rearrangement links TRBV2 to TRBJ2-3, with D perhaps matching TRBD2 (5 bases). The CDR3 spans 15 residues. Trimming shortened V by 3 bases and J by 3 bases, and 13 bases separated the two germline ends. CDR1 and CDR2 from the germline V gene are SNHLY and FYNNEI.

This chain joins TRBV7-2 and TRBJ2-7; 15 bases align to TRBD2. The CDR3 runs 15 residues. Trimming removed 1 base from V and 5 bases from J; junction bases left unmatched: 0. CDR1 is SGHTA and CDR2 is FQGNSA in the germline V gene. CDR3 sequence: CASSLGTSGRDEQYF. CDR3 sequence (DNA): TGTGCCAGCAGCTTAGGGACTAGCGGGAGGGACGAGCAGTACTTC. Based on the CDR3 plus reference TRBV7-2 and TRBJ2-7, the full variable domain is GAGVSQSPSNKVTEKGKDVELRCDPISGHTALYWYRQSLGQGLEFLIYFQGNSAPDKSGLPSDRFSAERTGGSVSTLTIQRTQQEDSAVYLCASSLGTSGRDEQYFGPGTRLTVT.

V gene TRBV5-1 combines with J gene TRBJ1-1; unclear D gene. V shed 1 base and J shed 3 bases, with 7 bases lying between them. This CDR3 region has 13 residues. The germline CDR1 and CDR2 sequences are SGHRS and YFSETQ. CDR3 loop: CASSLSGDTEAFF. The CDR3 nucleotides are TGCGCCAGCAGCTTGAGCGGGGACACTGAAGCTTTCTTT.

The count of this clone is one. This chain uses TRBV30 with TRBJ1-6; tentative D call: TRBD1 (5 bases). CDR1 is GTSNPN and CDR2 is SVGIG in the germline V gene (reference sequence). The CDR3 extends over 14 amino acids. The CDR3 protein is CAGTDVGAGSPLHF. In DNA form, the CDR3 reads TGTGCTGGAACGGACGTAGGGGCTGGTTCACCCCTCCACTTT.

This clone has just one count. The gene calls are TRBV18 and TRBJ2-7; 12 bases agree with TRBD2. The CDR3 has 17 amino acids. The germline gives CDR1 KGHSH, CDR2 LQKENI. The V segment lost 3 bases and the J segment 3 bases; nucleotides outside the gene matches: 9. The CDR3 DNA reads TGTGCCAGCTCACCGGCGGTTAGGACTAGCGGGGTCTACGAGCAGTACTTC. Translated: CASSPAVRTSGVYEQYF.

The chain is built from TRBV28 and TRBJ1-2; possible D gene TRBD1, 5 bases. V was trimmed by 5 bases and J by 4 bases, leaving 17 bases between them. Germline CDR1 and CDR2: MDHEN and SYDVKM. The CDR3 length is 15 residues. This chain's CDR3 is CASSPTHGGAYGYTF. CDR3 coding DNA: TGTGCCAGCAGTCCTACTCATGGAGGGGCCTATGGCTACACCTTC.

V gene TRBV10-1 combines with J gene TRBJ1-1, with 7 bases lining up with TRBD1. Germline V gene sequence: CDR1 WNHNN, CDR2 SYGVQD (reference sequence). J lost 6 bases, V lost 2 bases, and 3 bases had no gene match. The CDR3 runs 13 residues. The DNA of the CDR3 is TGCGCCAGCAGTGAGCACAGGGGTCCTGAAGCTTTCTTT. This sequence encodes CASSEHRGPEAFF.

The chain is built from TRBV18 and TRBJ2-7, with TRBD1 matching 8 bases. The V gene's germline CDR1 is KGHSH and CDR2 LQKENI. After removal of 3 bases from V and 0 bases from J, the junction contained 4 bases not matched to a gene. The CDR3 extends over 15 amino acids. The CDR3 spells CASSPGQGASYEQYF. Written as DNA, the CDR3 is TGTGCCAGCTCACCCGGGCAGGGGGCCTCCTACGAGCAGTACTTC.

This rearrangement joins TRBV4-3 to TRBJ2-2, with 8 bases fitting TRBD1. The CDR3 runs 15 residues. The junction had 4 bases not matched to a gene; V was cut back by 3 bases and J by 4 bases. The germline CDR1 and CDR2 sequences are LGHNA and YSLEER. The DNA of the CDR3 is TGCGCCAGCAGCCACAAAGGACAGGGCACCGGGGAGCTGTTTTTT. Translated, it gives CASSHKGQGTGELFF.

V gene TRBV5-4 combines with J gene TRBJ1-2; TRBD1 is a possible D gene (5 bases). V lost 2 bases to trimming and J lost 12 bases, with 20 bases between them. This CDR3 is 14 amino acids long. Germline V gene lookup returns CDR1 SGHNT and CDR2 YYREEE (reference sequence). CDR3 sequence reads: CASSLEGSLWLDTF. CDR3 coding DNA: TGTGCCAGCAGCTTAGAGGGGTCTTTATGGCTAGACACCTTC.

The chain uses TRBV7-2 and TRBJ1-4; 7 bases fit TRBD1. This CDR3 has 15 residues. Germline V CDR1 and CDR2: SGHTA, FQGNSA. V lost 3 bases and J lost 5; bases outside the gene matches: 6. The CDR3, as DNA: TGTGCCAGCAGCTTTACTCTACAGGGGAATGAAAAACTGTTTTTT. Residues: CASSFTLQGNEKLFF.